This T cell receptor beta chain originates from a study of T cell responses to AZD1222 COVID-19 vaccine. Of note for this clone: No antigen is known for it.

The CDR3 runs 13 residues. With V trimmed by 3 bases and J by 3 bases, 0 bases remained unmatched. The germline V gene has CDR1 SGHRS and CDR2 YFSETQ. Findings and caveats of the study: Of spike-specific TCRs, nearly half reportedly target regions left unmutated in variants. Repertoire sampling occurred only after the peak T cell response. Baseline antibody screening turned up just six seropositive AZD1222 recipients.

The table came from immunoSEQ multiplex PCR; TCRdb's copy has only in-frame clones and leaves some out. In the table there are around 150,000 clones, 80% to 95% of which are singletons. This sequence joins TRBV5-1 and TRBJ2-7; TRBD1 matches 10 bases. The origin of this receptor is an adult who received the AZD1222 COVID-19 vaccine. The sequenced sample was peripheral blood, obtained 28 days after the second AZD1222 dose. The CDR3 DNA reads as TGCGCCAGCAGCTGGGACAGGGGCTACGAGCAGTACTTC. Amino acids: CASSWDRGYEQYF.